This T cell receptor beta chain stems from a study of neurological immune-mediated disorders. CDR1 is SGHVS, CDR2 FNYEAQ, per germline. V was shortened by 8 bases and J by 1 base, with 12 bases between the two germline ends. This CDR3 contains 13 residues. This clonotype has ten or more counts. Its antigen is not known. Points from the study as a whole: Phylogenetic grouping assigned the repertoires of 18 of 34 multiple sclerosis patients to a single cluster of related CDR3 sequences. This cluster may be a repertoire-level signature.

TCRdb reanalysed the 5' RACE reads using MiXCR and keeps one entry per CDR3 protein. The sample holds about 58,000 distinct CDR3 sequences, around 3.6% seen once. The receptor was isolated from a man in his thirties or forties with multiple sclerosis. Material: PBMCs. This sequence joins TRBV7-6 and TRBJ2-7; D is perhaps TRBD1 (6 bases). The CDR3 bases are TGTGCCAGCCCGCTCAGGGGATCCTACGAGCAGTACTTC. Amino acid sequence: CASPLRGSYEQYF.